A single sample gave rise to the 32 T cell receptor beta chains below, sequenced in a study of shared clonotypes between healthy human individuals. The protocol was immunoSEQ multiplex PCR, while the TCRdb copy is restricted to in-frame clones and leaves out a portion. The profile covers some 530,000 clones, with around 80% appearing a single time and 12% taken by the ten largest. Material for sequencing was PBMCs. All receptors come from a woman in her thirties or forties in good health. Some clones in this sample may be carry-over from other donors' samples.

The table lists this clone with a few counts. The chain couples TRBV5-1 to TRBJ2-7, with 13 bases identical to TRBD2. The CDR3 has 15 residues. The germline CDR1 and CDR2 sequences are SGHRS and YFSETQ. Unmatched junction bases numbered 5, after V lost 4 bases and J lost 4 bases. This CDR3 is CASSGTSGRVYEQYF. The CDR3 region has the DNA TGCGCCAGCAGCGGTACTAGCGGGAGGGTTTACGAGCAGTACTTC.

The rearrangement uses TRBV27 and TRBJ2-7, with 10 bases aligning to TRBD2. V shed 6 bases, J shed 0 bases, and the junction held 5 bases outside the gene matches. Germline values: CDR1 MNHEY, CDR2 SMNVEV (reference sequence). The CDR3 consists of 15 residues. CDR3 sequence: CASRELAGSSYEQYF. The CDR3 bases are TGTGCCAGCAGGGAACTAGCGGGAAGCTCCTACGAGCAGTACTTC.

The CDR3 loop is CASPLPGEVIAYEQYF. As DNA, the CDR3 is TGTGCCAGCCCACTACCAGGAGAAGTCATCGCCTACGAGCAGTACTTC. The rearrangement links TRBV6-9 to TRBJ2-7; D gene ambiguous. The germline V and J ends were trimmed by 8 bases and 2 bases, with 22 bases remaining between them. CDR3 length: 16 amino acids. From germline, CDR1 is MNHGY and CDR2 SVAAGI.

The CDR3 region is CAWGRGGNQPQHF. CDR3 nucleotide sequence: TGTGCCTGGGGCCGAGGAGGCAATCAGCCCCAGCATTTT. V is TRBV30 and J is TRBJ1-5; D unclear. Trimming took off 5 bases at V and 2 bases at J, with 10 bases between the two ends. From germline, CDR1 is GTSNPN and CDR2 SVGIG (reference sequence). This CDR3 is 13 amino acids long.

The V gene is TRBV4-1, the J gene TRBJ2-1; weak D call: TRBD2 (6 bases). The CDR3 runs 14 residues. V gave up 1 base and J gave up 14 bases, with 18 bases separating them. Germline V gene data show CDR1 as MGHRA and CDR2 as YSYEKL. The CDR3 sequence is CASSQARRGGLKFF. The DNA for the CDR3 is TGCGCCAGCAGCCAAGCCCGGAGGGGTGGGTTAAAGTTCTTC.

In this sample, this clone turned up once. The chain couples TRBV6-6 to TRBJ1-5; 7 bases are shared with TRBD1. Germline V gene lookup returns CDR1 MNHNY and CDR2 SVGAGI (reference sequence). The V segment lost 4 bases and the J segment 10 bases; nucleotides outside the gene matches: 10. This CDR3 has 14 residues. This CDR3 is CASSSLQGSTPQHF. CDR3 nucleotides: TGTGCCAGCAGTTCCCTACAGGGGTCCACCCCCCAGCATTTT.

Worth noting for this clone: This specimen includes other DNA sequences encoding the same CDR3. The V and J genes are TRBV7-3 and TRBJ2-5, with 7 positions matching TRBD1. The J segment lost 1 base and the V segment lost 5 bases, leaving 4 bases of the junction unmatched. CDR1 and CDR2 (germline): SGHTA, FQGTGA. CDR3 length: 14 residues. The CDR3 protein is CASSPTGPQETQYF. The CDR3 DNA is TGTGCCAGCAGCCCGACAGGGCCCCAAGAGACCCAGTACTTC.

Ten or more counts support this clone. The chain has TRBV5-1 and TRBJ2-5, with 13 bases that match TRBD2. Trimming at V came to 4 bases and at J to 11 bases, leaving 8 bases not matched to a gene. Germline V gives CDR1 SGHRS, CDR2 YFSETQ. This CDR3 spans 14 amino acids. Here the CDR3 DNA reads TGCGCCAGCAGCACTAGCGGGAGGGCCAGGGAGCAGTACTTC. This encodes CASSTSGRAREQYF.

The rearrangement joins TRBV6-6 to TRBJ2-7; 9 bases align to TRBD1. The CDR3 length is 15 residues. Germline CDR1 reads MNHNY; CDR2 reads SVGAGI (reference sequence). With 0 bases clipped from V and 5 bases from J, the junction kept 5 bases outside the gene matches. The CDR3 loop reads CASSYSGQGGNEQYF. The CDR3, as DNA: TGTGCCAGCAGTTACTCGGGACAGGGAGGGAACGAGCAGTACTTC.

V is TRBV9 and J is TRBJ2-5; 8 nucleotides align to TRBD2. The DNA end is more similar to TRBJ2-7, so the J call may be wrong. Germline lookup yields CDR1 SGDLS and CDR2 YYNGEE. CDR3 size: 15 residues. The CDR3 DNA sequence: TGTGCCAGCAGCTTCGGACTAGCCGAGCCCTACGAGCAGTACTTC. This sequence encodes CASSFGLAEPYEQYF.

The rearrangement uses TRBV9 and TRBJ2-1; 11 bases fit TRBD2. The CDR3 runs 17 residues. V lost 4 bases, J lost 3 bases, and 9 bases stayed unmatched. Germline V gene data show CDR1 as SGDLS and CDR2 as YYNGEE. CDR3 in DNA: TGTGCCAGCAGCCCTCCTCTACTAGCGGGAGTCTACAATGAGCAGTTCTTC. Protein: CASSPPLLAGVYNEQFF.

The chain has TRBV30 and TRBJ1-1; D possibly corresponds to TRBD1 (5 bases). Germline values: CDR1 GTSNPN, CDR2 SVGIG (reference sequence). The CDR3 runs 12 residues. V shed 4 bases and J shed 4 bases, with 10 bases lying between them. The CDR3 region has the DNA TGTGCCTGGACCCCCGGGGGCACTGAAGCTTTCTTT. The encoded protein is CAWTPGGTEAFF.

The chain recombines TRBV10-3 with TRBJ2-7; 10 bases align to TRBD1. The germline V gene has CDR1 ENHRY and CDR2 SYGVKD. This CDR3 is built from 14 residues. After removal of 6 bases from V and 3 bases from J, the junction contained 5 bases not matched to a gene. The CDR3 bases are TGTGCCATCAGACCCGGGACAGGGGACTACGAGCAGTACTTC. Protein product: CAIRPGTGDYEQYF.

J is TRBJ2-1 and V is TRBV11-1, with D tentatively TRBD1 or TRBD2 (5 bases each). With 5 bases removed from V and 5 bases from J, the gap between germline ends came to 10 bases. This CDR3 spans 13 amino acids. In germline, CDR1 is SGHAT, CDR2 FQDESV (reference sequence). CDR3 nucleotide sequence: TGTGCCAGCAGCCAAGGGACCAACAATGAGCAGTTCTTC. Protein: CASSQGTNNEQFF.

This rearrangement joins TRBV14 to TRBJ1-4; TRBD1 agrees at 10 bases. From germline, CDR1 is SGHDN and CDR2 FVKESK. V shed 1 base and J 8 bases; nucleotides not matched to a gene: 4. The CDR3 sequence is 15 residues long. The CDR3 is CASSQADRGLEKLFF. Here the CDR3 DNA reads TGTGCCAGCAGCCAAGCCGACAGGGGGCTGGAAAAACTGTTTTTT.

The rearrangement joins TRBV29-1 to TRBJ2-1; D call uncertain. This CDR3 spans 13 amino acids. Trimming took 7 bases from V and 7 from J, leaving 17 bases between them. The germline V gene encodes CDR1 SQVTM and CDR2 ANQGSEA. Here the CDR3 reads CSASEPTGNEQFF. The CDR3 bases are TGCAGCGCCAGCGAACCGACGGGTAATGAGCAGTTCTTC.

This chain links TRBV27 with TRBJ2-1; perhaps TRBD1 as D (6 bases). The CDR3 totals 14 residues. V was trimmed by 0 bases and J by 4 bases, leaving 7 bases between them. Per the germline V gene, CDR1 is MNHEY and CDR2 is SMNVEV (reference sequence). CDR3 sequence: CASSLSGAYNEQFF. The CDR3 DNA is TGTGCCAGCAGTTTATCGGGGGCATACAATGAGCAGTTCTTC.

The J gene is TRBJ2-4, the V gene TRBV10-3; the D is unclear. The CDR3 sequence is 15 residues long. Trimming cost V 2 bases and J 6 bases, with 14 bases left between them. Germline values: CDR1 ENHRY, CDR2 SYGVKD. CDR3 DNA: TGTGCCATCAGTGAGCAGTCTGGCGCAGGAAACATTCAGTACTTC. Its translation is CAISEQSGAGNIQYF.

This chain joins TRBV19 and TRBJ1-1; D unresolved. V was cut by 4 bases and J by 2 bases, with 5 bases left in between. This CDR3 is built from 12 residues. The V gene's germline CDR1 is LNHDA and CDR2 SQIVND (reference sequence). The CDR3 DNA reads TGTGCCAGTAGTAGACACAACACTGAAGCTTTCTTT. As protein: CASSRHNTEAFF.

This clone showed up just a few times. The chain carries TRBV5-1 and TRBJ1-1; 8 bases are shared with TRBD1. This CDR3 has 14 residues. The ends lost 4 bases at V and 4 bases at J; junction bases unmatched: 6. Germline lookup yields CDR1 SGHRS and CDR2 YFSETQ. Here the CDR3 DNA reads TGCGCCAGCAGCCGACGACAGGGGAGCACTGAAGCTTTCTTT. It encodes CASSRRQGSTEAFF.

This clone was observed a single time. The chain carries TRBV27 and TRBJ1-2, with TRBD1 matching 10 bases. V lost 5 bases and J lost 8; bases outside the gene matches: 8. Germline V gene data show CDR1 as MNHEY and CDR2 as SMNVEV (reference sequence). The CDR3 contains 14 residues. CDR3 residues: CASSIRQGAGGYTF. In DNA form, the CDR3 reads TGTGCCAGCAGTATTCGACAGGGGGCGGGGGGCTACACCTTC.

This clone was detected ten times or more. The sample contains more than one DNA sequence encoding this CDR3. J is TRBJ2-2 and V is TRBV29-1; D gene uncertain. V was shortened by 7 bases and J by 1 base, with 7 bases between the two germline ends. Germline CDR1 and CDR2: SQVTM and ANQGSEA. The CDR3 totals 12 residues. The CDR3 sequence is CSGRWNTGELFF. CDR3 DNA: TGCAGCGGTAGGTGGAACACCGGGGAGCTGTTTTTT.

CDR3 protein: CSVDGQGTNSYEQYF. DNA of the CDR3: TGCAGCGTGGACGGACAGGGGACAAACTCCTACGAGCAGTACTTC. V and J are TRBV29-1 and TRBJ2-7, with TRBD1 matching 9 bases. Trimming took 6 bases from V and 0 from J; bases not matched to a gene: 9. This CDR3 spans 15 amino acids. Looked up from germline, CDR1 is SQVTM and CDR2 is ANQGSEA.

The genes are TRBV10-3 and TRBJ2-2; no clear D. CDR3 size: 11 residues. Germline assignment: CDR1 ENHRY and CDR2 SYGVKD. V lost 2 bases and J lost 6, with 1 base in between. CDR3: CAISEPGELFF. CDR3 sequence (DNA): TGTGCCATCAGTGAGCCCGGGGAGCTGTTTTTT.

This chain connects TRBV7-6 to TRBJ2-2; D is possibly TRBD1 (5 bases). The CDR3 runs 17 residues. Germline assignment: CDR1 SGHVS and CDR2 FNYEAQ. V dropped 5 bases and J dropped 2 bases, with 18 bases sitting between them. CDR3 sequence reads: CASSPRRVEGNTGELFF. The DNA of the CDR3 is TGTGCCAGCAGCCCGCGCAGGGTTGAAGGAAACACCGGGGAGCTGTTTTTT.

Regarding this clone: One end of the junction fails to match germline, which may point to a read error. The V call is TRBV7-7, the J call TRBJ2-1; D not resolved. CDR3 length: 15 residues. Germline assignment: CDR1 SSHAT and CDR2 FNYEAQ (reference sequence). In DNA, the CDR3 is TGTGCTAGCAGCTTGGTTGAAGGGACCTACAATGAGCAGTTCTTC. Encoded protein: CASSLVEGTYNEQFF. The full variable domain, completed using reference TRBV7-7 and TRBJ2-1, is GAGVSQSPRYKVTKRGQDVTLRCDPISSHATLYWYQQALGQGPEFLTYFNYEAQPDKSGLPSDRFSAERPEGSISTLTIQRTEQRDSAMYRCASSLVEGTYNEQFFGPGTRLTVL.

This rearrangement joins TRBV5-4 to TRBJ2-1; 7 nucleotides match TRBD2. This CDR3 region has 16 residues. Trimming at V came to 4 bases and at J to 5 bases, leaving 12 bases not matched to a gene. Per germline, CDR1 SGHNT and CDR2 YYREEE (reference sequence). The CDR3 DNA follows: TGTGCCAGCAGCGCACCGGGACCTAGCGGAAACAATGAGCAGTTCTTC. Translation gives CASSAPGPSGNNEQFF.

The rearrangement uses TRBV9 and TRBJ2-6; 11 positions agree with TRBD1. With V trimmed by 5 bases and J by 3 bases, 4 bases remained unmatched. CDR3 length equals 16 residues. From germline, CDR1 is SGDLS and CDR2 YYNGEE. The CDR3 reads CASSRTGGGGANVLTF. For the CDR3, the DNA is TGTGCCAGCAGTAGGACAGGGGGCGGTGGGGCCAACGTCCTGACTTTC.

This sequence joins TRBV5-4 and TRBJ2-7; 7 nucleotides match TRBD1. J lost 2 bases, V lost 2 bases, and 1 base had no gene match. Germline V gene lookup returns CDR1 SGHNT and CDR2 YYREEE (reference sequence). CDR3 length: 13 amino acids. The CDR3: CASSFQGAYEQYF. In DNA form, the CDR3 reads TGTGCCAGCAGCTTTCAGGGGGCCTACGAGCAGTACTTC.

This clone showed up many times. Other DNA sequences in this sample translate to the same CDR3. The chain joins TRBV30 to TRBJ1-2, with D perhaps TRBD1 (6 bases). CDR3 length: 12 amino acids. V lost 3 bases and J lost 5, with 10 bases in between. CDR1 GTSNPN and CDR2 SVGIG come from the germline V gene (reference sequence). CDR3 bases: TGTGCCTGGAGGAGGGGGTTATATGGCTACACCTTC. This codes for CAWRRGLYGYTF.

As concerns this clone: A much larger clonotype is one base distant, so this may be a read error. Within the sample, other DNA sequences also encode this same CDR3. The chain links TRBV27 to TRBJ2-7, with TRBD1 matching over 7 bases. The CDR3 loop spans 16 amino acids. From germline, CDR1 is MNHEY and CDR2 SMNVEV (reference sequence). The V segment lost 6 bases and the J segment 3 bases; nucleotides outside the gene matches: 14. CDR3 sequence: CASRPWGTGTVYEQYF. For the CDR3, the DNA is TGTGCCAGCAGGCCCTGGGGCACCGGGACAGTCTACGAGCAGTACTTC.

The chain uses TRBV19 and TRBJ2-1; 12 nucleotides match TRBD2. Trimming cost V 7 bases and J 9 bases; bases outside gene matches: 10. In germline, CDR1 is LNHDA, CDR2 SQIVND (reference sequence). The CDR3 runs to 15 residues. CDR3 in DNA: TGTGCCAGTACTCCGACTAGCGGGAGTTTCAGTGAGCAGTTCTTC. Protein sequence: CASTPTSGSFSEQFF.